These T cell receptor beta chains were read from a single sample in a study of blood T cell repertoires in COVID-19. TCRdb keeps only in-frame clones here, not all; method: immunoSEQ multiplex PCR. The table lists approximately 390,000 clones, roughly 89% of them singletons. Sample: PBMCs or T cells enriched from blood (not recorded which). The source is a woman aged 45-59 years who had recovered from COVID-19. Both conserved end residues are part of each CDR3. Fields, in order: clone size, D gene, J gene, V gene, CDR3 DNA, CDR3 protein. A D gene is named only where the DNA matches it firmly. Size is stated for part of the rows, as once, few or many counts, or as a class when the clone is expanded.

once	TRBD1	TRBJ2-3	TRBV12-5	TGTGCTAGTGGTTCGGGACAGACGCAGTATTTT	CASGSGQTQYF
.	.	TRBJ2-1	TRBV5-1	TGCGCCAGCAGCTTGGTGGCAGGGCTCTCCTACAATGAGCAGTTCTTC	CASSLVAGLSYNEQFF
.	.	TRBJ2-7	TRBV19	TGTGCCAGTAAGATTGATACAGGACGCCGCGAGCAGTACTTC	CASKIDTGRREQYF
.	TRBD1	TRBJ2-2	TRBV5-1	TGCGCCAGCAGCTTGGTCGGGACAGGTAGCACCGGGGAGCTGTTTTTT	CASSLVGTGSTGELFF
few	.	TRBJ1-4	TRBV15	TGTGCCACCTCACACATACCTGCAACTAATGATGAAAAACTGTTTTTT	CATSHIPATNDEKLFF
.	.	TRBJ1-1	TRBV11-3	TGTGCCAGCAGCCTCTTGAGGGACACTGAAGCTTTCTTT	CASSLLRDTEAFF
.	.	TRBJ1-3	TRBV5-1	TGCGCCAGCAGCTTGGTTCAGTCTCTTTCTGGAAACACCATATATTTT	CASSLVQSLSGNTIYF
.	TRBD1	TRBJ2-3	TRBV15	TGTGCCACCAGCGGGACCAGGGGGAACACAGATACGCAGTATTTT	CATSGTRGNTDTQYF
once	TRBD2	TRBJ2-3	TRBV11-2	TGTGCCAGCAGCGGTCCCGGGACTAGCGGCGCTACGCAGTATTTT	CASSGPGTSGATQYF
.	TRBD1	TRBJ1-1	TRBV5-1	TGCGCCAGCAGCTTAAACAGGGGTTCCAACACTGAAGCTTTCTTT	CASSLNRGSNTEAFF
.	.	TRBJ2-2	TRBV4-1	TGCGCCAGCAGCCAACACCTGGGAAGGGGGAGTACCGGGGAGCTGTTTTTT	CASSQHLGRGSTGELFF
.	.	TRBJ2-3	TRBV29-1	TGCAGCGTTATTGGCACCGCTGGTACGCAGTATTTT	CSVIGTAGTQYF
.	.	TRBJ2-6	TRBV19	TGTGCCAGTAGTCTCGAAGGAGAGTCTGGGGCCAACGTCCTGACTTTC	CASSLEGESGANVLTF
.	TRBD1	TRBJ1-5	TRBV28	TGTGCCAGCAGATCGACCCCCGGGACAGGGATTGAGCCCCAGCATTTT	CASRSTPGTGIEPQHF
.	.	TRBJ1-1	TRBV2	TGTGCCAGCAGTGACCGGGGGAGGAGTGAAGCTTTCTTT	CASSDRGRSEAFF
.	.	TRBJ1-1	TRBV2	TGTGCCAGCAGTGAAGCGGGAGGGAGCACTGAAGCTTTCTTT	CASSEAGGSTEAFF
.	.	TRBJ1-2	TRBV21-1	TGTGCCAGCAGCAAAGCTGGGGAGGAAGACTATGGCTACACCTTC	CASSKAGEEDYGYTF
.	TRBD1	TRBJ1-2	TRBV4-1	TGCGCCAGCAGCCAAGAGACAGGGTACTATGGCTACACCTTC	CASSQETGYYGYTF
once	.	TRBJ1-3	TRBV7-2	TGTGCCAGCTCACCCGGTAGCTCTGGAAACACCATATATTTT	CASSPGSSGNTIYF
.	.	TRBJ1-2	TRBV2	TGTGCCAGCAGTGAACGAGGGCTCGATGGCTACACCTTC	CASSERGLDGYTF
.	.	TRBJ1-5	TRBV3-1/TRBV3-2	TGTGCCAGCAGCATAGGGGTGGATCAGCCCCAGCATTTT	CASSIGVDQPQHF
.	.	TRBJ2-2	TRBV30	TGTGCCTGGAGTAGAGGCAGGGTGGGCACCGGGGAGCTGTTTTTT	CAWSRGRVGTGELFF
once	.	TRBJ2-5	TRBV4-2	TGTGCCAGCAGCCAAATGTTGGACAGCCAAGAGACCCAGTACTTC	CASSQMLDSQETQYF
.	TRBD1	TRBJ1-2	TRBV3-1/TRBV3-2	TGTGCCAGCAGCCAAGGGGACAGCGTCTATGGCTACACCTTC	CASSQGDSVYGYTF
many	.	TRBJ1-5	TRBV4-1	TGCGCCAGCAGCCAAGAGAACAGGGAGCCCCAGCATTTT	CASSQENREPQHF
.	TRBD1	TRBJ2-2	TRBV7-9	TGTGCCAGCAGCTCCGGGACAGGGGGAAGGCCCGGGGAGCTGTTTTTT	CASSSGTGGRPGELFF
.	.	TRBJ2-2	TRBV7-2	TGTGCCAGCAGCCAGGGGGGTTCTCCCGGGGAGCTGTTTTTT	CASSQGGSPGELFF
.	.	TRBJ1-6	TRBV7-9	TGTGCCAGCAGCTTAGTCGGGGGATTGGATTCACCCCTCCACTTT	CASSLVGGLDSPLHF
.	.	TRBJ1-5	TRBV24-1	TGTGCCACCCGCGACCCCCCGAGGGATCAGCCCCAGCATTTT	CATRDPPRDQPQHF
.	.	TRBJ1-5	TRBV24-1	TGTGCCACCAGTGATTCCCCGGGAGACCGAGGCTCCCTCCAGCCCCAGCATTTT	CATSDSPGDRGSLQPQHF
once	.	TRBJ2-7	TRBV4-2	TGTGCCAGCAGCCAAGAAGTGAGGGAGTACGAGCAGTACTTC	CASSQEVREYEQYF
.	.	TRBJ1-6	TRBV27	TGTGCCAGTACAGGTTACACCGGGACTTCCTATAATTCACCCCTCCACTTT	CASTGYTGTSYNSPLHF
.	.	TRBJ1-1	TRBV27	TGTGCCAGCAGTTTTTCGAGTAGCACTGAAGCTTTCTTT	CASSFSSSTEAFF
.	.	TRBJ1-5	TRBV9	TGTGCCAGCAGCGTAGGAGTGTCCACGGATCAGCCCCAGCATTTT	CASSVGVSTDQPQHF
.	TRBD2	TRBJ2-3	TRBV27	TGTGCCAGCAAACAGCGGGGGGCTCTTGGCAGCACAGATACGCAGTATTTT	CASKQRGALGSTDTQYF
.	.	TRBJ1-2	TRBV4-1	TGCGCCAGCAGCCCCATCCAGGGGAACTATGGCTACACCTTC	CASSPIQGNYGYTF
many	TRBD1	TRBJ1-2	TRBV4-1	TGCGCCAGCAGCCAAGGCCCGGGACAGAGCATAGACTATGGCTACACCTTC	CASSQGPGQSIDYGYTF
few	.	TRBJ2-7	TRBV5-1	TGCGCCAGCAGCTTGGGGGTCACTCAGGTCGACGAGCAGTACTTC	CASSLGVTQVDEQYF
.	.	TRBJ1-4	TRBV4-2	TGTGCCAGCAGCCAAATGGGGCAGACCAGTGTTGCGACTAATGAAAAACTGTTTTTT	CASSQMGQTSVATNEKLFF
.	.	TRBJ2-5	TRBV5-1	TGCGCCAGCAGCTTGCCCGTTGAGACTGAACAAGAGACCCAGTACTTC	CASSLPVETEQETQYF
.	TRBD1	TRBJ1-1	TRBV29-1	TGCAGCGTTGTCGCAGGGGGCTGGACTGAAGCTTTCTTT	CSVVAGGWTEAFF
.	TRBD1	TRBJ1-6	TRBV28	TGTGCCAGCAGTTTGGGACAGGGGGCGGGTCTGTATAATTCACCCCTCCACTTT	CASSLGQGAGLYNSPLHF
.	.	TRBJ1-1	TRBV29-1	TGCAGCGTCATACATCCTCAGAACACTGAAGCTTTCTTT	CSVIHPQNTEAFF
few	TRBD1	TRBJ1-2	TRBV27	TGTGCCAGCAGTTTATTCGGGACAGGGAACTATGGCTACACCTTC	CASSLFGTGNYGYTF
.	.	TRBJ2-7	TRBV28	TGTGCCAGCAGGTTACACTATGGCTTAGAGCAGTACTTC	CASRLHYGLEQYF
.	.	TRBJ2-3	TRBV7-2	TGTGCCAGCAGCCCCTCACGGGTGGTAGCTGCAGATACGCAGTATTTT	CASSPSRVVAADTQYF
.	.	TRBJ2-7	TRBV6-5	TGTGCCAGCATAGGGTTCAAGGGCGGGTCCTACGAGCAGTACTTC	CASIGFKGGSYEQYF
.	TRBD1	TRBJ1-1	TRBV7-2	TGTGCCAGCAGCAGGTCCGGGACAGAGGACACTGAAGCTTTCTTT	CASSRSGTEDTEAFF
.	.	TRBJ1-2	TRBV2	TGTGCCAGCATAGGGCGGGCCTATGGCTACACCTTC	CASIGRAYGYTF
few	.	TRBJ2-7	TRBV28	TGTGCCAGCAGTCCGCGACCACCTGGGGGCGACGAGCAGTACTTC	CASSPRPPGGDEQYF
.	.	TRBJ1-4	TRBV5-1	TGCGCCAGCAGCCCACGACAGATTAATGAAAAACTGTTTTTT	CASSPRQINEKLFF
.	.	TRBJ1-2	TRBV21-1	TGTGCCATTACAGGGGTCGGCTACACCTTC	CAITGVGYTF
.	TRBD1	TRBJ2-2	TRBV18	TGTGCCAGCTCACCCGGGACAGCCACCGGGGAGCTGTTTTTT	CASSPGTATGELFF